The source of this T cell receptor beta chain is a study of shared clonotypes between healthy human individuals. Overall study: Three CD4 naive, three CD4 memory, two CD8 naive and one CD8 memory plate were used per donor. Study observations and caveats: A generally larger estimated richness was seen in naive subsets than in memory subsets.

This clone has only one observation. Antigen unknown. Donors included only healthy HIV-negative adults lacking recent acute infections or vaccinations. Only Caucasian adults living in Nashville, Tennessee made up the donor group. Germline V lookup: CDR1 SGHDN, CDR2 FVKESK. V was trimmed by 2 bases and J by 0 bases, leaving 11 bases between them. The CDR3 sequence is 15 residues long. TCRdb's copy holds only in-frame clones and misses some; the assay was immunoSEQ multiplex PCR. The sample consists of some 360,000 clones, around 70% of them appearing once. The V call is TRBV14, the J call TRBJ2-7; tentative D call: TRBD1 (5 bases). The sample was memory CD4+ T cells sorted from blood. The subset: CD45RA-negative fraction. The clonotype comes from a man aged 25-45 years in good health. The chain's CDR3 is CASSQFTGASYEQYF. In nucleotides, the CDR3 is TGTGCCAGCAGCCAATTTACTGGGGCCTCCTACGAGCAGTACTTC.